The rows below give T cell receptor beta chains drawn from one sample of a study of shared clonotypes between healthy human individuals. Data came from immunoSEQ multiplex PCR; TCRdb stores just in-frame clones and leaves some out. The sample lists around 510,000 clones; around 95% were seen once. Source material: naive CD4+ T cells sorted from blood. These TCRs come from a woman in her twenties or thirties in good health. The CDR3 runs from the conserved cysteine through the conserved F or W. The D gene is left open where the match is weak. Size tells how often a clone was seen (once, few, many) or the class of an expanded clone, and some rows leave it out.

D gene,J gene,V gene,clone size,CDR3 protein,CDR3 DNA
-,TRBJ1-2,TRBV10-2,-,CASRPPAAPGYGYTF,TGCGCCAGCCGGCCCCCAGCGGCGCCGGGGTATGGCTACACCTTC
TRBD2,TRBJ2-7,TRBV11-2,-,CASSPTSGSYEQYF,TGTGCCAGCAGCCCGACTAGCGGGTCTTACGAGCAGTACTTC
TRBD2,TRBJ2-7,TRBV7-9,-,CASSLGSGVIYEQYF,TGTGCCAGCAGCTTAGGTAGCGGGGTGATCTACGAGCAGTACTTC
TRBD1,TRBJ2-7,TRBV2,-,CASRRDRGHYEQYF,TGTGCCAGCAGAAGGGACAGGGGCCACTACGAGCAGTACTTC
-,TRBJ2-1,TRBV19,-,CASNVGGKSYNEQFF,TGTGCCAGTAATGTTGGGGGGAAATCCTACAATGAGCAGTTCTTC
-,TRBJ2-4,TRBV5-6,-,CASRVFEGGRMDIQYF,TGTGCCAGCAGGGTATTCGAAGGGGGGCGGATGGACATTCAGTACTTC
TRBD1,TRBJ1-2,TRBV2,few,CASSPDRAYGYTF,TGTGCCAGCAGTCCCGACAGGGCCTATGGCTACACCTTC
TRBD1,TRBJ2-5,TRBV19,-,CASQDRLGETQYF,TGTGCCAGTCAGGACAGGTTGGGGGAGACCCAGTACTTC
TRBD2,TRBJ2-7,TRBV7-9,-,CASTRPASGTYEQYF,TGTGCCAGCACCAGACCGGCTAGCGGAACCTACGAGCAGTACTTC
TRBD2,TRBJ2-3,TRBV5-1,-,CASSGAGGPGDTQYF,TGCGCCAGCAGCGGGGCGGGAGGGCCAGGTGATACGCAGTATTTT
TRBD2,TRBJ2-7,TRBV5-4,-,CASRTGSGGGEQYF,TGTGCCAGCAGAACAGGGAGCGGGGGGGGCGAGCAGTACTTC
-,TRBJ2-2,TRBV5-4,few,CASSYELRTGELFF,TGTGCCAGCAGCTATGAACTACGCACCGGGGAGCTGTTTTTT
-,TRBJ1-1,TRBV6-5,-,CASSYFTGSGTEAFF,TGTGCCAGCAGTTACTTTACCGGGTCTGGCACTGAAGCTTTCTTT
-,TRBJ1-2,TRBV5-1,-,CASSLDVQPGGYTF,TGCGCCAGCAGCTTGGACGTCCAACCTGGTGGCTACACCTTC
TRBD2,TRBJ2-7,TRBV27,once,CASSETSGSIYEQYF,TGTGCCAGCAGTGAAACTAGCGGGAGTATCTACGAGCAGTACTTC
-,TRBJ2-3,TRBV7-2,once,CASSLAEPDTQYF,TGTGCCAGCAGCTTAGCCGAGCCAGATACGCAGTATTTT
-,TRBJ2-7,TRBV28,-,CASSPYRGGSSYEQYF,TGTGCCAGCAGTCCTTACAGGGGGGGTAGCTCCTACGAGCAGTACTTC
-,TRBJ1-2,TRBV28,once,CASSPPARDGYTF,TGTGCCAGCAGTCCGCCCGCGCGGGATGGCTACACCTTC
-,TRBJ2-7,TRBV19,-,CASSVSLGLTSEQYF,TGTGCCAGTAGTGTCTCACTAGGGTTGACGAGCGAGCAGTACTTC
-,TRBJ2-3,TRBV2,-,CASSEGYDTQYF,TGTGCCAGCAGTGAGGGTTATGATACGCAGTATTTT
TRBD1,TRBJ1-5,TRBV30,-,CAWSARRTPGGLDQPQHF,TGTGCCTGGAGTGCCCGACGGACCCCAGGGGGCTTGGATCAGCCCCAGCATTTT
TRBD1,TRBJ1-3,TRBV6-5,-,CASSYSGQGHGNTIYF,TGTGCCAGCAGTTACTCGGGACAGGGGCATGGAAACACCATATATTTT
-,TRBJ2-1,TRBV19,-,CASIDQFTGRNEQFF,TGTGCCAGTATCGATCAGTTCACAGGGAGGAATGAGCAGTTCTTC
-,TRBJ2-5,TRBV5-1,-,CASSFTGRETQYF,TGCGCCAGCAGCTTCACTGGGAGGGAGACCCAGTACTTC
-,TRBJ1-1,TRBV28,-,CASCLWDTEAFF,TGTGCCAGCTGCCTTTGGGACACTGAAGCTTTCTTT
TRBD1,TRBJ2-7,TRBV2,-,CASSERAGQGYEQYF,TGTGCCAGCAGTGAAAGAGCGGGACAGGGTTACGAGCAGTACTTC
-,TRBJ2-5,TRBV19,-,CASSIVGIQETQYF,TGTGCCAGTAGTATAGTGGGTATCCAAGAGACCCAGTACTTC